Following are 11 T cell receptor beta chains from one sample sequenced in a study of T cell changes during pregnancy in multiple sclerosis. Repertoires were generated with immunoSEQ multiplex PCR, while TCRdb's copy carries only in-frame clones and drops some. The sample consists of 57,000 or so clones, approximately 90% of them appearing once. Sample: peripheral blood, taken after pregnancy. The receptors here all came from a female donor in good health, enrolled as a control in a pregnancy study.

The V call is TRBV28, the J call TRBJ2-7; a weak D match, TRBD2 (6 bases). Germline V lookup: CDR1 MDHEN, CDR2 SYDVKM. The CDR3 runs to 15 residues. The V end was cut by 2 bases, the J end by 1 base, with 12 bases between. CDR3 loop: CASSLPGSMSYEQYF. The CDR3 DNA is TGTGCCAGCAGTTTACCCGGGAGTATGTCCTACGAGCAGTACTTC.

The gene calls are TRBV27 and TRBJ1-5, with D tentatively TRBD1 (5 bases). V lost 5 bases, J lost 3 bases, and 23 bases lay in between. The CDR3 is made up of 18 amino acids. Germline CDR1 reads MNHEY; CDR2 reads SMNVEV (reference sequence). CDR3 DNA: TGTGCCAGCAGTACAAGGGTCGGGGGAATTGGACTCAATCAGCCCCAGCATTTT. This gives the protein CASSTRVGGIGLNQPQHF.

The chain combines TRBV5-4 with TRBJ1-1; D perhaps matches TRBD1 (6 bases). The CDR3 is 14 residues long. Trimming took off 3 bases at V and 5 bases at J, with 14 bases between the two ends. In germline, CDR1 is SGHNT, CDR2 YYREEE (reference sequence). In DNA form, the CDR3 reads TGTGCCAGCAGCTCGGGGAGGGGGTTGACTGAAGCTTTCTTT. Translation gives CASSSGRGLTEAFF.

This chain's CDR3 is CASNEAGVVNTDTQYF. The CDR3, as DNA: TGTGCCAGCAACGAAGCGGGAGTGGTGAACACAGATACGCAGTATTTT. The chain uses TRBV5-4 and TRBJ2-3; 8 nucleotides agree with TRBD2. The CDR3 consists of 16 residues. The J segment lost 2 bases and the V segment lost 6 bases, leaving 11 bases of the junction unmatched. Germline lookup yields CDR1 SGHNT and CDR2 YYREEE (reference sequence).

The V call is TRBV7-2, the J call TRBJ2-1, with 14 nucleotides matching TRBD2. This CDR3 comprises 16 residues. V trimming: 5 bases; J trimming: 9 bases; junction bases outside the gene matches: 9. Germline assignment: CDR1 SGHTA and CDR2 FQGNSA. CDR3 residues: CASSPLGLAGAGEQFF. CDR3 nucleotide sequence: TGTGCCAGCAGCCCTCTGGGACTAGCGGGGGCAGGTGAGCAGTTCTTC.

This rearrangement joins TRBV5-6 to TRBJ2-7; 7 bases line up with TRBD1. V shed 4 bases, J shed 4 bases, and the junction held 14 bases outside the gene matches. The CDR3 runs to 16 residues. Germline V CDR1 and CDR2: SGHDT, YYEEEE. Here the CDR3 reads CASSTPDRSRGYEQYF. In nucleotides, the CDR3 is TGTGCCAGCAGCACTCCGGACAGGTCTAGAGGGTACGAGCAGTACTTC.

The chain combines TRBV9 with TRBJ2-1; 7 nucleotides agree with TRBD1. The ends lost 5 bases at V and 4 bases at J; junction bases unmatched: 9. Looked up from germline, CDR1 is SGDLS and CDR2 is YYNGEE. CDR3 length: 15 amino acids. CDR3 in amino acids: CASSQQGNSYNEQFF. In DNA form, the CDR3 reads TGTGCCAGCAGTCAACAGGGGAATAGTTACAATGAGCAGTTCTTC.

The chain employs TRBV15 and TRBJ2-7; 7 nucleotides agree with TRBD1. This CDR3 is built from 16 residues. CDR1 and CDR2 (germline): LNHNV, YYDKDF (reference sequence). With 0 bases clipped from V and 2 bases from J, the junction kept 7 bases outside the gene matches. CDR3 DNA: TGTGCCACCAGCAGAGATGGGCGGACAGGCGCCTACGAGCAGTACTTC. Translation gives CATSRDGRTGAYEQYF.

The chain combines TRBV4-3 with TRBJ1-5; D not resolved. This CDR3 has 16 residues. Trimming shortened V by 0 bases and J by 7 bases, and 16 bases separated the two germline ends. Looked up from germline, CDR1 is LGHNA and CDR2 is YSLEER. CDR3 sequence: CASSQDLGSLGQPQHF. The CDR3 DNA reads TGCGCCAGCAGCCAAGATCTCGGGAGTTTGGGGCAGCCCCAGCATTTT.

The V and J genes are TRBV7-9 and TRBJ2-3; 7 nucleotides line up with TRBD2. Germline-derived CDR1 and CDR2 are SEHNR and FQNEAQ (reference sequence). The J segment lost 0 bases and the V segment lost 0 bases, leaving 12 bases of the junction unmatched. The CDR3 has 19 amino acids. The CDR3 protein is CASSLASGTTGTSTDTQYF. As DNA, the CDR3 is TGTGCCAGCAGCTTAGCGTCCGGGACTACCGGTACTAGCACAGATACGCAGTATTTT.

The chain combines TRBV5-1 with TRBJ1-4; D may be TRBD1 (5 bases). CDR1 is SGHRS and CDR2 is YFSETQ in the germline V gene. With 3 bases removed from V and 4 bases from J, the gap between germline ends came to 10 bases. The CDR3 loop spans 14 amino acids. The CDR3 protein is CASSSGTLNEKLFF. The CDR3 nucleotides are TGCGCCAGCAGCTCCGGGACTCTTAATGAAAAACTGTTTTTT.